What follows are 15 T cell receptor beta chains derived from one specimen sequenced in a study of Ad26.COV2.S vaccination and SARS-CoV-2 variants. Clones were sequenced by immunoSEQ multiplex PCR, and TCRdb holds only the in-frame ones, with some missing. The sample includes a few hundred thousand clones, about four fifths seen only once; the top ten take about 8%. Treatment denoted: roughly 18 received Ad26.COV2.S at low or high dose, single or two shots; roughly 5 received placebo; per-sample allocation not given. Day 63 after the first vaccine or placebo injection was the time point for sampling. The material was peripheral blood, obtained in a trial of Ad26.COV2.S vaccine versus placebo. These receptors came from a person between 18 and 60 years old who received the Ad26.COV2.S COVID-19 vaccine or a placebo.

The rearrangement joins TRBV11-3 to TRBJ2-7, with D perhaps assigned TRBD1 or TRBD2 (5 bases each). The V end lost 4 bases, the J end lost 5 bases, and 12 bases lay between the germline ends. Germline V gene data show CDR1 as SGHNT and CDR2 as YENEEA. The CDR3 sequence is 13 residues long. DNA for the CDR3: TGTGCCAGCAGCTCCACCGGGACGAACGAGCAGTACTTC. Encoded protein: CASSSTGTNEQYF. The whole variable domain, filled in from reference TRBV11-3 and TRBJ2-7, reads EAGVVQSPRYKIIEKKQPVAFWCNPISGHNTLYWYLQNLGQGPELLIRYENEEAVDDSQLPKDRFSAERLKGVDSTLKIQPAELGDSAVYLCASSSTGTNEQYFGPGTRLTVT.

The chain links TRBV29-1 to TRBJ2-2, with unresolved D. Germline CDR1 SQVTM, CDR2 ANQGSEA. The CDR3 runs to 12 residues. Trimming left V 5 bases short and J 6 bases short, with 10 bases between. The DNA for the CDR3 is TGCAGCGTTAAATGGCGTTCCGGGGAGCTGTTTTTT. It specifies CSVKWRSGELFF.

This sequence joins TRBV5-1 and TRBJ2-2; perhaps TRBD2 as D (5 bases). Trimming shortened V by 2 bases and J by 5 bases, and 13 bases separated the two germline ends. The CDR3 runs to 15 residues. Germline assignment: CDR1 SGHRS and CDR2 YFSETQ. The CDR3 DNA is TGCGCCAGCAGCTTCAAGGGAGATGGGACCGGGGAGCTGTTTTTT. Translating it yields CASSFKGDGTGELFF.

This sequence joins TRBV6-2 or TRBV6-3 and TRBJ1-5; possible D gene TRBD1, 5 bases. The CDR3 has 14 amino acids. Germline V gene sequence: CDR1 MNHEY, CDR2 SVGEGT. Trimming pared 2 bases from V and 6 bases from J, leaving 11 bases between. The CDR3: CASSYVYGGQPQHF. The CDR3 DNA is TGTGCCAGCAGTTACGTATACGGGGGTCAGCCCCAGCATTTT.

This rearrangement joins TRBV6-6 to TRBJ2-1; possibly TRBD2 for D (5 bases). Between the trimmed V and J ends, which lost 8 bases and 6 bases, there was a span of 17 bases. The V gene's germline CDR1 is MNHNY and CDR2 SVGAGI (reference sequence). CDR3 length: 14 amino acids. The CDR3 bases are TGTGCCAGCGTGGACCCCCGACTAACCAATGAGCAGTTCTTC. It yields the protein CASVDPRLTNEQFF.

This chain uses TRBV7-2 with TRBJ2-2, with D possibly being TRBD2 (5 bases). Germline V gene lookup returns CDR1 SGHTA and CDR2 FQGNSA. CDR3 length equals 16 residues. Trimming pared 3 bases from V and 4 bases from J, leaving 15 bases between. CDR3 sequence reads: CASSFGIKGFTGELFF. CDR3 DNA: TGTGCCAGCAGCTTCGGGATCAAGGGATTCACCGGGGAGCTGTTTTTT.

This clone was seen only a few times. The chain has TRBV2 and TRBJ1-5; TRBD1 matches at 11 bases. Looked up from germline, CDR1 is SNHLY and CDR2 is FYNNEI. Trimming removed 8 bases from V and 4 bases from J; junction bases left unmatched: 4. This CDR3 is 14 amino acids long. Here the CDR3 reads CASARDRGNQPQHF. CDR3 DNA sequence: TGTGCCAGCGCGAGGGACAGGGGGAATCAGCCCCAGCATTTT.

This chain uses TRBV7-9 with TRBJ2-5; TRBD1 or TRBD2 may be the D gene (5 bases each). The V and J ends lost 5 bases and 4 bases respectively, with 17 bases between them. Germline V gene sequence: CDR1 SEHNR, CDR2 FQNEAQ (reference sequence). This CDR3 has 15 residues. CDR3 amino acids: CASSNPWDGTETQYF. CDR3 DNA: TGTGCCAGCAGCAACCCTTGGGATGGGACAGAGACCCAGTACTTC.

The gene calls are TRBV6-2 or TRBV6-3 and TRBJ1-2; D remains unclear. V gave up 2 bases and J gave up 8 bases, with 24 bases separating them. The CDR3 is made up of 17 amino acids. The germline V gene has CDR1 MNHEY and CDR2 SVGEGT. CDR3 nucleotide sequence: TGTGCCAGCAGTTACCCCGCGGGTGAAGGGAAAAGGAAAGGCTACACCTTC. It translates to CASSYPAGEGKRKGYTF.

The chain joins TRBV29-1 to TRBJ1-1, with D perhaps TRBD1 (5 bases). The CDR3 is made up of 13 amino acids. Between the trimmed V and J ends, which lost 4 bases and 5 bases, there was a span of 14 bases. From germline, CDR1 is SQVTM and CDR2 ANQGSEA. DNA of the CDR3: TGCAGCGTTGCTCCGCAGGGAGGGACTGAAGCTTTCTTT. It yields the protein CSVAPQGGTEAFF.

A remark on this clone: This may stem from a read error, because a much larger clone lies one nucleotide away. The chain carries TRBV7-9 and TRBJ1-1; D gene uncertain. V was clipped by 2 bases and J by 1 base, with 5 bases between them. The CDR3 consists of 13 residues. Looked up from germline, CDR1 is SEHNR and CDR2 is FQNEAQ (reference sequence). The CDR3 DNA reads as TGTGCCAGCAGCTTACAGGCGAACACTGAAGCTTTCTTT. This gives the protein CASSLQANTEAFF.

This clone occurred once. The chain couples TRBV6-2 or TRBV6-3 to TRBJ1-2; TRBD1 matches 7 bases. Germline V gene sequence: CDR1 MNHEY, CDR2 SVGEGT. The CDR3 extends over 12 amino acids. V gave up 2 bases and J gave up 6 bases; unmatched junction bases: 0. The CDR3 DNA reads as TGTGCCAGCAGTTACGGGACAGATGGCTACACCTTC. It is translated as CASSYGTDGYTF.

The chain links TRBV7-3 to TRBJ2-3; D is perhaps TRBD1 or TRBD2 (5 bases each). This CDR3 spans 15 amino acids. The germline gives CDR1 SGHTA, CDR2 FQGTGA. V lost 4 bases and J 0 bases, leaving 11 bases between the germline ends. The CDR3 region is CASSWDGLSTDTQYF. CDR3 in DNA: TGTGCCAGCAGCTGGGACGGGTTAAGCACAGATACGCAGTATTTT.

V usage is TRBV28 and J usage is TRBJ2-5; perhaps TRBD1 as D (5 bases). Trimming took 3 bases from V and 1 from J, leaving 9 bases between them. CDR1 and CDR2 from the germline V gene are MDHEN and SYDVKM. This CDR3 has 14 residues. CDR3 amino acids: CASSFGHPQETQYF. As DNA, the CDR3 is TGTGCCAGCAGTTTTGGACATCCCCAAGAGACCCAGTACTTC.

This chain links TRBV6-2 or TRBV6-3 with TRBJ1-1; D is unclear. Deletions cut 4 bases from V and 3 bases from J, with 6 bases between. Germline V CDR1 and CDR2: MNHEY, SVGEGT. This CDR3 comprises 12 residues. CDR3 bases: TGTGCCAGCAGTTCAACCTACACTGAAGCTTTCTTT. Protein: CASSSTYTEAFF.